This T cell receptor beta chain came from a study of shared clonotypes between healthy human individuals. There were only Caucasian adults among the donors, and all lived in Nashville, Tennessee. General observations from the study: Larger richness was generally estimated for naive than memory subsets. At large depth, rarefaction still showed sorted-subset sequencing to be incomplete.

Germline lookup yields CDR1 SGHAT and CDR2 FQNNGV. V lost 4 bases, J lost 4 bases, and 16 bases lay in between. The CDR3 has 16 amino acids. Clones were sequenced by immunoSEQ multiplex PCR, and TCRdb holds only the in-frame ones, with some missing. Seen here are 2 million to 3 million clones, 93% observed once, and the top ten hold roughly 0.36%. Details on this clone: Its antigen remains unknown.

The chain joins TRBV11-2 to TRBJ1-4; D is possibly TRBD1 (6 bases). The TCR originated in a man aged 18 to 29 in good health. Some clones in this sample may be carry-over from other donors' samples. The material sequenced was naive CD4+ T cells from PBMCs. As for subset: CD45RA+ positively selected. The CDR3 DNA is TGTGCCAGCAGCTCCCGAGGGGGGGGCCATAATGAAAAACTGTTTTTT. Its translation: CASSSRGGGHNEKLFF.